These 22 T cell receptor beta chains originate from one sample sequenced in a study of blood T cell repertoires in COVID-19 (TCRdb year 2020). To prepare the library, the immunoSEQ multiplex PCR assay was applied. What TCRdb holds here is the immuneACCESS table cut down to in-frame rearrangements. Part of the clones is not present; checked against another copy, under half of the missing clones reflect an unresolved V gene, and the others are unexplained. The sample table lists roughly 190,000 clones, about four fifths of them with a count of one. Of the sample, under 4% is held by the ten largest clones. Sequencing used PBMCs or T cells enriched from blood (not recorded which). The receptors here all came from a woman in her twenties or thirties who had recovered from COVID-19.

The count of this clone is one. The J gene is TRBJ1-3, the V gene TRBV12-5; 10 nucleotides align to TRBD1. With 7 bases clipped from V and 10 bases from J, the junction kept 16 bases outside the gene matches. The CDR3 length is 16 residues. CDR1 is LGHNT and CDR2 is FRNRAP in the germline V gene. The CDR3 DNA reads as TGTGCTAGTGCCCAATCCGGGACAGGGGCATCGGGGACCATATATTTT. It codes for CASAQSGTGASGTIYF.

The CDR3 region has the DNA TGTGCCAGCAGCATCTGGGCTTCGAGCACTGAAGCTTTCTTT. This gives the protein CASSIWASSTEAFF. The chain carries TRBV9 and TRBJ1-1, with D unclear. Between the trimmed V and J ends, which lost 4 bases and 4 bases, there was a span of 14 bases. Per germline, CDR1 SGDLS and CDR2 YYNGEE. The CDR3 is 14 residues long. The complete variable domain, with remaining parts taken from reference TRBV9 and TRBJ1-1, reads DSGVTQTPKHLITATGQRVTLRCSPRSGDLSVYWYQQSLDQGLQFLIQYYNGEERAKGNILERFSAQQFPDLHSELNLSSLELGDSALYFCASSIWASSTEAFFGQGTRLTVV.

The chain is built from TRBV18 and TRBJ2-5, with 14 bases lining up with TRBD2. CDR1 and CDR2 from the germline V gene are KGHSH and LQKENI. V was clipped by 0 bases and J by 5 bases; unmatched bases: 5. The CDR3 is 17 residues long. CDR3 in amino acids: CASSPPEGLAGVETQYF. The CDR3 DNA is TGTGCCAGCTCACCACCGGAGGGACTAGCGGGAGTTGAGACCCAGTACTTC.

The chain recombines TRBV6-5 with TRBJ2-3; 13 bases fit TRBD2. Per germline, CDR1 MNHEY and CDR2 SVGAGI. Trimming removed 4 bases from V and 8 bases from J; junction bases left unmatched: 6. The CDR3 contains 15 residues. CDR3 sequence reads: CASSSPGTSGITQYF. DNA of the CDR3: TGTGCCAGCAGTTCCCCCGGGACTAGCGGGATTACGCAGTATTTT.

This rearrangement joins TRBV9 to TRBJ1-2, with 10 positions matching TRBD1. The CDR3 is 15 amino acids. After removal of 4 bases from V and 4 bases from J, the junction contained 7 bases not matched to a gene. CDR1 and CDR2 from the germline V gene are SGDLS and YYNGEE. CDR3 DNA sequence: TGTGCCAGCAGCACCTGGGACAGGGGCCCCTATGGCTACACCTTC. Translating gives CASSTWDRGPYGYTF.

The CDR3 reads CASRQEAGTEAFF. Written as DNA, the CDR3 is TGTGCCAGCAGACAGGAAGCGGGCACTGAAGCTTTCTTT. The chain is built from TRBV28 and TRBJ1-1; weak D call: TRBD1 (5 bases). The germline V gene has CDR1 MDHEN and CDR2 SYDVKM. Trimming removed 6 bases at V and 4 bases at J, with 12 bases between. There are 13 residues in the CDR3.

CDR3 amino acids: CASSSRQYDYGYTF. The CDR3, as DNA: TGTGCCAGCAGCTCAAGACAGTACGACTATGGCTACACCTTC. The chain employs TRBV7-9 and TRBJ1-2, with a tentative D call TRBD1 (5 bases). Germline V gives CDR1 SEHNR, CDR2 FQNEAQ (reference sequence). V lost 4 bases, J lost 3 bases, and 12 bases lay in between. The CDR3 extends over 14 amino acids.

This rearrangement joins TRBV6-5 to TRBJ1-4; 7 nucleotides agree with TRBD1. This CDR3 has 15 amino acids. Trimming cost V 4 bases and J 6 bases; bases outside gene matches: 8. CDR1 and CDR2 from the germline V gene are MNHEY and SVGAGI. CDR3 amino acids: CASSSRTGGDEKLFF. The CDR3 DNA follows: TGTGCCAGCAGTTCCCGGACAGGCGGAGATGAAAAACTGTTTTTT.

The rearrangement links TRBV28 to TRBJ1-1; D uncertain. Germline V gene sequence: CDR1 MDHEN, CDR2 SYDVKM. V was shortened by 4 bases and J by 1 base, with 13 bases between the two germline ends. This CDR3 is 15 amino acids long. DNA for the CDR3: TGTGCCAGCAGTTCCCGGAGCCCGGGGAACACTGAAGCTTTCTTT. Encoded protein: CASSSRSPGNTEAFF.

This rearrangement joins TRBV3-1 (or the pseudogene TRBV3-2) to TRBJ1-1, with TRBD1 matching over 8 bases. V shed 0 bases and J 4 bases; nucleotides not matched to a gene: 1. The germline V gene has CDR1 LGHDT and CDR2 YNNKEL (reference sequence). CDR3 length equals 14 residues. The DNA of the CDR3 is TGTGCCAGCAGCCAAGATACAGGGGGCACTGAAGCTTTCTTT. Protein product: CASSQDTGGTEAFF.

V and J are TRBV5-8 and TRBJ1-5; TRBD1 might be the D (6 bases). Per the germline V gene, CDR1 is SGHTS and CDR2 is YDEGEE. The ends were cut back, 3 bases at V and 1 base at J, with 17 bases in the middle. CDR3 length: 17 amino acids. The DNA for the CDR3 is TGTGCCAGCAGCTCGGGGCAGGGCACAGGGAGCAATCAGCCCCAGCATTTT. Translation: CASSSGQGTGSNQPQHF.

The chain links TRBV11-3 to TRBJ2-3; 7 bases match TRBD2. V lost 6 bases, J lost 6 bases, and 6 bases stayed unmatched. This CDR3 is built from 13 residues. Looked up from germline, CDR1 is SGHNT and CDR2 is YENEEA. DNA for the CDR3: TGTGCCAGCAGTGATGGGGGGGTGGATACGCAGTATTTT. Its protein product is CASSDGGVDTQYF.

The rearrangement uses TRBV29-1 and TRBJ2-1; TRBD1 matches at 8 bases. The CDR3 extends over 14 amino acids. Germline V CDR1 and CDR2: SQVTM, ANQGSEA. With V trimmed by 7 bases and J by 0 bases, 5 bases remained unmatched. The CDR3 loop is CSAGTGSSYNEQFF. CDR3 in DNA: TGCAGCGCTGGGACAGGAAGCTCCTACAATGAGCAGTTCTTC.

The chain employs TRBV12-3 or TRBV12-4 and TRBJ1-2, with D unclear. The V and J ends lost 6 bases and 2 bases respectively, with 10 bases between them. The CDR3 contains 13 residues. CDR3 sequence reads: CASSFQVNYGYTF. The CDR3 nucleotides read TGTGCCAGCAGCTTCCAGGTGAACTATGGCTACACCTTC.

The CDR3: CASSLDSRATNEKLFF. The CDR3 DNA follows: TGTGCCAGCAGTCTGGACAGCCGAGCGACTAATGAAAAACTGTTTTTT. The chain combines TRBV2 with TRBJ1-4; D is possibly TRBD1 (6 bases). This CDR3 spans 16 amino acids. With 5 bases removed from V and 2 bases from J, the gap between germline ends came to 15 bases. Germline assignment: CDR1 SNHLY and CDR2 FYNNEI.

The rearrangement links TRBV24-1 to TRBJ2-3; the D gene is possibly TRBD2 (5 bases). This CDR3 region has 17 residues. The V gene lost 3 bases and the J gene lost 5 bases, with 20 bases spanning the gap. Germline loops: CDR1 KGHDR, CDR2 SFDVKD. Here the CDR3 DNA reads TGTGCCACCAGTGATAGTAGGACTTCATCCTGGGAAGATACGCAGTATTTT. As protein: CATSDSRTSSWEDTQYF.

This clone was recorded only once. CDR3 loop: CASSFPSAYEQYF. The CDR3 DNA reads TGTGCCAGCAGCTTCCCTAGCGCGTACGAGCAGTACTTC. The V and J genes are TRBV7-9 and TRBJ2-7, with D tentatively TRBD2 (6 bases). The length of the CDR3 is 13 residues. The germline CDR1 and CDR2 sequences are SEHNR and FQNEAQ (reference sequence). The V gene lost 3 bases and the J gene lost 4 bases, with 10 bases spanning the gap.

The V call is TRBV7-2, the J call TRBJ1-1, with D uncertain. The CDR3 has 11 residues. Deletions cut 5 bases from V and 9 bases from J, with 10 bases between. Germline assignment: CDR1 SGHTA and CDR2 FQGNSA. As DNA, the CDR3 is TGTGCCAGCAGCCAGACACGTAAAGCTTTCTTT. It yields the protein CASSQTRKAFF.

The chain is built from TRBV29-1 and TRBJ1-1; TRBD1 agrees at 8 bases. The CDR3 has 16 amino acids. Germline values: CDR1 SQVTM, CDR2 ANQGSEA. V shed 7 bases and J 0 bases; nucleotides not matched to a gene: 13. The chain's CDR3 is CSAHRTGNNMNTEAFF. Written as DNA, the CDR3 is TGCAGCGCCCACCGGACAGGGAACAACATGAACACTGAAGCTTTCTTT.

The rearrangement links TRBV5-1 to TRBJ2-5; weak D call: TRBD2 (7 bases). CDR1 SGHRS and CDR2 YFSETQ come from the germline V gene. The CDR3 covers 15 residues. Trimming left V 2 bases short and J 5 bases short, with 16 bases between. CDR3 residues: CASSLSAGRGETQYF. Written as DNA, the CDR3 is TGCGCCAGCAGCTTATCTGCGGGGAGGGGGGAGACCCAGTACTTC.

The CDR3, as DNA: TGTGCCAGCAGACTGACAGGGGGCTCCGGGGAGCTGTTTTTT. This translates into CASRLTGGSGELFF. The chain links TRBV3-1 (or the pseudogene TRBV3-2) to TRBJ2-2; 10 nucleotides align to TRBD1. With V trimmed by 6 bases and J by 6 bases, 4 bases remained unmatched. This CDR3 has 14 residues. The germline V gene has CDR1 LGHDT and CDR2 YNNKEL (reference sequence).

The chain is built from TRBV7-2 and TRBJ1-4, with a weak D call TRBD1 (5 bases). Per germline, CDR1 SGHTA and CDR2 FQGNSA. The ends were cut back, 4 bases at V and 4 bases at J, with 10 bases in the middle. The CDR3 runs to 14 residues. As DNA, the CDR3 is TGTGCCAGCAGCTCCACAGGCGTTAATGAAAAACTGTTTTTT. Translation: CASSSTGVNEKLFF.